Listed below are T cell receptor beta chains from one sample, sequenced in a study of shared clonotypes between healthy human individuals. Sequencing used immunoSEQ multiplex PCR; TCRdb keeps in-frame clones, though not all of them. This sample has about 700,000 clones; around 72% occur once, and the top ten carry about 1.7%. The sequencing sample was made of memory CD4+ T cells sorted from blood. Receptor source: a woman aged 25 to 39 in good health. Each CDR3 is given with its conserved first and last residue. A D gene is named only where the DNA matches it firmly. Some rows mark clone size as missing; the rest say once, few, many or name a class of expanded clone.

CDR3nt: TGTGCCAGCAGTACAGGGAGGCAGAATGAAAAACTGTTTTTT
CDR3aa: CASSTGRQNEKLFF
v_gene: TRBV6-5
d_gene: .
j_gene: TRBJ1-4
abundance: .

CDR3nt: TGTGCCAGCAGTTCCTGGGGGGAGCCGGGCTCCTACAATGAGCAGTTCTTC
CDR3aa: CASSSWGEPGSYNEQFF
v_gene: TRBV27
d_gene: .
j_gene: TRBJ2-1
abundance: .

CDR3nt: TGTGCCAGCAGTTACTCCCCCCCCTCTAGCACAGATACGCAGTATTTT
CDR3aa: CASSYSPPSSTDTQYF
v_gene: TRBV6-5
d_gene: .
j_gene: TRBJ2-3
abundance: .

CDR3nt: TGTGCCAGCAGCTTGCGAGGTTACGAGCAGTACTTC
CDR3aa: CASSLRGYEQYF
v_gene: TRBV7-9
d_gene: .
j_gene: TRBJ2-7
abundance: .

CDR3nt: TGTGCCAGCAGTGAACTATCGGACACGCAGTCTGGAAACACCATATATTTT
CDR3aa: CASSELSDTQSGNTIYF
v_gene: TRBV25-1
d_gene: .
j_gene: TRBJ1-3
abundance: .

CDR3nt: TGTGCCAGCAGCCGACTAGTCGGTTCCTACAATGAGCAGTTCTTC
CDR3aa: CASSRLVGSYNEQFF
v_gene: TRBV9
d_gene: .
j_gene: TRBJ2-1
abundance: few

CDR3nt: TGTGCCAGCGGGGATCATCAGACTTCCAATGAGCAGTTCTTC
CDR3aa: CASGDHQTSNEQFF
v_gene: TRBV2
d_gene: .
j_gene: TRBJ2-1
abundance: .

CDR3nt: TGTGCCAGCAGTTACCAGACAGGTCGTGGGACTGAAGCTTTCTTT
CDR3aa: CASSYQTGRGTEAFF
v_gene: TRBV6-6
d_gene: .
j_gene: TRBJ1-1
abundance: .

CDR3nt: TGTGCCAGCAGTGACGAAGCCGGGACAAAGAATGAAAAACTGTTTTTT
CDR3aa: CASSDEAGTKNEKLFF
v_gene: TRBV25-1
d_gene: .
j_gene: TRBJ1-4
abundance: once

CDR3nt: TGTGCCAGCAGCCAATTACTGGACTCCTACGAGCAGTACTTC
CDR3aa: CASSQLLDSYEQYF
v_gene: TRBV16
d_gene: .
j_gene: TRBJ2-7
abundance: few

CDR3nt: TGTGCCAGCAGTGAAAGAAGGACAGGGCCCGGCTACACCTTC
CDR3aa: CASSERRTGPGYTF
v_gene: TRBV6-1
d_gene: TRBD1
j_gene: TRBJ1-2
abundance: few

CDR3nt: TGTGCCAGCAGCGCAGACCTCGGGAAGTACGAGCAGTACTTC
CDR3aa: CASSADLGKYEQYF
v_gene: TRBV7-9
d_gene: .
j_gene: TRBJ2-7
abundance: .

CDR3nt: TGTGCCAGCAGTGCGACAGGGTCGAATCGGCGCCAGCATTTT
CDR3aa: CASSATGSNRRQHF
v_gene: TRBV2
d_gene: TRBD1
j_gene: TRBJ1-5
abundance: .

CDR3nt: TGTGCCAGCAGTTTAATGGGGGGCGTACAGCCCCAGCATTTT
CDR3aa: CASSLMGGVQPQHF
v_gene: TRBV28
d_gene: .
j_gene: TRBJ1-5
abundance: .

CDR3nt: TGCGCCAGCAGCCCAAGACAGGGCATGGGGAACACTGAAGCTTTCTTT
CDR3aa: CASSPRQGMGNTEAFF
v_gene: TRBV5-1
d_gene: TRBD1
j_gene: TRBJ1-1
abundance: .

CDR3nt: TGCGCCAGCAGCTTGACCCCCCGGGATCGAAACACTGAAGCTTTCTTT
CDR3aa: CASSLTPRDRNTEAFF
v_gene: TRBV5-1
d_gene: .
j_gene: TRBJ1-1
abundance: .

CDR3nt: TGTGCCACCAGCAAAGGGACGAGGAGGACTGAAGCTTTCTTT
CDR3aa: CATSKGTRRTEAFF
v_gene: TRBV15
d_gene: .
j_gene: TRBJ1-1
abundance: .

CDR3nt: TGTGCCTGGAGTTTAAAAAGCTCCTACAATGAGCAGTTCTTC
CDR3aa: CAWSLKSSYNEQFF
v_gene: TRBV30
d_gene: .
j_gene: TRBJ2-1
abundance: .

CDR3nt: TGCGCCAGCAGCCAAGATTGGCGGCTAGCGGGCGGAGAGACCCAGTACTTC
CDR3aa: CASSQDWRLAGGETQYF
v_gene: TRBV4-1
d_gene: TRBD2
j_gene: TRBJ2-5
abundance: .

CDR3nt: TGTGCCATAGAATCCACTGGAAACACCATATATTTT
CDR3aa: CAIESTGNTIYF
v_gene: TRBV5-4
d_gene: .
j_gene: TRBJ1-3
abundance: few

CDR3nt: TGCGCCAGCAGCTTGGAGGGGACAGGATTGTACGAGCAGTACTTC
CDR3aa: CASSLEGTGLYEQYF
v_gene: TRBV5-1
d_gene: TRBD1
j_gene: TRBJ2-7
abundance: .

CDR3nt: TGTGCCAGTAGTCCCGGGACAGGGGTAGCCTACAATGAGCAGTTCTTC
CDR3aa: CASSPGTGVAYNEQFF
v_gene: TRBV19
d_gene: TRBD1
j_gene: TRBJ2-1
abundance: .

CDR3nt: TGTGCCAGCAGTTATAATGTGGGCGCGACGAACACCATATATTTT
CDR3aa: CASSYNVGATNTIYF
v_gene: TRBV6-6
d_gene: .
j_gene: TRBJ1-3
abundance: .

CDR3nt: TGCGCCAGCAGCCGCGTGTACCGGGACACCCAAGAGACCCAGTACTTC
CDR3aa: CASSRVYRDTQETQYF
v_gene: TRBV4-1
d_gene: .
j_gene: TRBJ2-5
abundance: .

CDR3nt: TGTGCCAGCAGTTTATGGGGGGCTGGTGGGGCCAACGTCCTGACTTTC
CDR3aa: CASSLWGAGGANVLTF
v_gene: TRBV27
d_gene: .
j_gene: TRBJ2-6
abundance: once

CDR3nt: TGTGCCAGCAGCTCGTCTAGCGGGAGGAGTAATGAGCAGTTCTTC
CDR3aa: CASSSSSGRSNEQFF
v_gene: TRBV6-6
d_gene: TRBD2
j_gene: TRBJ2-1
abundance: .

CDR3nt: TGTGCCAGTAGCCCACAGGGATTGTACAATGAGCAGTTCTTC
CDR3aa: CASSPQGLYNEQFF
v_gene: TRBV19
d_gene: .
j_gene: TRBJ2-1
abundance: few

CDR3nt: TGTGCCAGCAGCTTCGGGGCGGGAGGAAATGAGCAGTTCTTC
CDR3aa: CASSFGAGGNEQFF
v_gene: TRBV5-4
d_gene: TRBD2
j_gene: TRBJ2-1
abundance: .